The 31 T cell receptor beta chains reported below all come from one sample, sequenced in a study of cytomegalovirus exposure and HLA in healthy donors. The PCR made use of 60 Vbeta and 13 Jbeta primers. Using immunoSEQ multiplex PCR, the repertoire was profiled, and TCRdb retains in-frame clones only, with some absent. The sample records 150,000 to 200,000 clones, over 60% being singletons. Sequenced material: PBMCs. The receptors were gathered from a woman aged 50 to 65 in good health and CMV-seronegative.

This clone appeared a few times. CDR3 sequence reads: CASSQGQGETQYF. Here the CDR3 DNA reads TGCGCCAGCAGCCAAGGCCAGGGGGAGACCCAGTACTTC. This chain connects TRBV4-3 to TRBJ2-5; possibly TRBD1 for D (6 bases). V lost 1 base, J lost 5 bases, and 8 bases lay in between. The CDR3 runs 13 residues. Germline-derived CDR1 and CDR2 are LGHNA and YSLEER.

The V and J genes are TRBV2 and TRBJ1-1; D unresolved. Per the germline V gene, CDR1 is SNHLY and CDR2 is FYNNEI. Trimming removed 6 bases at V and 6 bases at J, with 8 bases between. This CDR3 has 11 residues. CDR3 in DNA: TGTGCCAGCAGGATGGAGGCTGAAGCTTTCTTT. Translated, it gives CASRMEAEAFF.

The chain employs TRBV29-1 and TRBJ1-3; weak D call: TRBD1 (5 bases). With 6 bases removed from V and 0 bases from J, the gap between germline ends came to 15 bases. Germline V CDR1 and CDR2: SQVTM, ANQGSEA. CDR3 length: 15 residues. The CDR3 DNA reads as TGCAGCGTCGAACCCGGCAGGGCCTCTGGAAACACCATATATTTT. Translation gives CSVEPGRASGNTIYF.

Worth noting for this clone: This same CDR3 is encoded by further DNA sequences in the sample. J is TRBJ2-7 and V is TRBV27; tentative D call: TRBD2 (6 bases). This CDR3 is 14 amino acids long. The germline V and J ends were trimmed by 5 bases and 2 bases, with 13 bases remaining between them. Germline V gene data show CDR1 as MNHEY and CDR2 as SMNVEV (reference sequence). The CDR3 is CASSPSRGPYEQYF. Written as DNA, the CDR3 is TGTGCCAGCAGTCCCTCGCGGGGACCCTACGAGCAGTACTTC.

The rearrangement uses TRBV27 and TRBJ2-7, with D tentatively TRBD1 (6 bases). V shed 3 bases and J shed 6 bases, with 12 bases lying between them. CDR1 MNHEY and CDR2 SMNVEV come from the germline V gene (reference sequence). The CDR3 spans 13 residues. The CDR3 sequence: CASSLHRVSEQYF. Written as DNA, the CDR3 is TGTGCCAGCAGTTTGCACAGGGTGAGCGAGCAGTACTTC.

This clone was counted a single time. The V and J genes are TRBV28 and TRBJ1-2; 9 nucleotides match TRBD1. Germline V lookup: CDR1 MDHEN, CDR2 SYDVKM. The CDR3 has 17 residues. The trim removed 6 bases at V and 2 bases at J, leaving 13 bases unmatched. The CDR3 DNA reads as TGTGCCAGCAGGATAGGGGTAGGGACAGGGAGAAACTATGGCTACACCTTC. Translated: CASRIGVGTGRNYGYTF.

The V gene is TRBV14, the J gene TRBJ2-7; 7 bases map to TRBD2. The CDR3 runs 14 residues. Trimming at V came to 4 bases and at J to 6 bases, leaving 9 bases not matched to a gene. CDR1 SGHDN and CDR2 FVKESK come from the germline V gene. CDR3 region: CASSRSGVRVEQYF. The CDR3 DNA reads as TGTGCCAGCAGCCGGAGCGGGGTGCGGGTCGAGCAGTACTTC.

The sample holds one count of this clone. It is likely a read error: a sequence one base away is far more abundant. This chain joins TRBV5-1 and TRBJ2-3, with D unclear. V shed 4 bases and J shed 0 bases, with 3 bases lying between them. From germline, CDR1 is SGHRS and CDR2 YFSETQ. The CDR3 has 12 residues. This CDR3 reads CASSLSTDTQYF. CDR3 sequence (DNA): TGCGCCAGCAGCCTAAGCACAGATACGCAGTATTTT.

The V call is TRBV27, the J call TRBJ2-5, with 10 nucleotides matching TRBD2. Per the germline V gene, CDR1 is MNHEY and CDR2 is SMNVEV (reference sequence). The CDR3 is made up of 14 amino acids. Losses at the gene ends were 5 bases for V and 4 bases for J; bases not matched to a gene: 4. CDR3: CASSPGLAVETQYF. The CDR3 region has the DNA TGTGCCAGCAGTCCTGGACTAGCGGTAGAGACCCAGTACTTC.

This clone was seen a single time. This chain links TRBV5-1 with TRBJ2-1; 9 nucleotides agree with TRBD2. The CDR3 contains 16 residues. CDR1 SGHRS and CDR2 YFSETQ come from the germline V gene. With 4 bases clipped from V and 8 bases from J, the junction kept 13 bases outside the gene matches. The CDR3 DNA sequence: TGCGCCAGCAGCGGCTTAGCGGGGGTAGGGAGAGATGAGCAGTTCTTC. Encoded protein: CASSGLAGVGRDEQFF.

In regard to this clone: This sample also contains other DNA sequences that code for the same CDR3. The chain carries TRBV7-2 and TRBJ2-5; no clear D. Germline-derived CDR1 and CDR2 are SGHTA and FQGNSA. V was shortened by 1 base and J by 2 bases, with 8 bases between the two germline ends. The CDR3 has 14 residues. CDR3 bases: TGTGCCAGCAGCTTAGGCGGCTCGCAAGAGACCCAGTACTTC. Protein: CASSLGGSQETQYF.

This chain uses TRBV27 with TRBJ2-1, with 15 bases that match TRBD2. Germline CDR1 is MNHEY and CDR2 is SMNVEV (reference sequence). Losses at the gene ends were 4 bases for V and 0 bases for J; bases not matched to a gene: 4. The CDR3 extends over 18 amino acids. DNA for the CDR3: TGTGCCAGCAGTTGGGGACTAGCGGGGGGCCACTCCTACAATGAGCAGTTCTTC. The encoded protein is CASSWGLAGGHSYNEQFF.

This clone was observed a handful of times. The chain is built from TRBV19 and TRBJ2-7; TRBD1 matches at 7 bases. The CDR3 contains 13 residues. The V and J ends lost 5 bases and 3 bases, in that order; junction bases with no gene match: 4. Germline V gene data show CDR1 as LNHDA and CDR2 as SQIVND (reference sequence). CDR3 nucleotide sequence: TGTGCCAGTAGTGCCCCAGGGGGCTACGAGCAGTACTTC. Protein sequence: CASSAPGGYEQYF. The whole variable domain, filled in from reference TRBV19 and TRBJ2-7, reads DGGITQSPKYLFRKEGQNVTLSCEQNLNHDAMYWYRQDPGQGLRLIYYSQIVNDFQKGDIAEGYSVSREKKESFPLTVTSAQKNPTAFYLCASSAPGGYEQYFGPGTRLTVT.

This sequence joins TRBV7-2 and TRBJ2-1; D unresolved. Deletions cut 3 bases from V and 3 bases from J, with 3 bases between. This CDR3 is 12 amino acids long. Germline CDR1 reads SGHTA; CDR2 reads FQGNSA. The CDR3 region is CASSFRYNEQFF. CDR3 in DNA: TGTGCCAGCAGCTTCCGCTACAATGAGCAGTTCTTC.

The CDR3 spells CASSPGDRDYSPLHF. DNA of the CDR3: TGTGCCAGCAGTCCAGGGGACAGGGATTATTCACCCCTCCACTTT. This chain links TRBV27 with TRBJ1-6, with 9 bases fitting TRBD1. Germline V gene lookup returns CDR1 MNHEY and CDR2 SMNVEV (reference sequence). The CDR3 is 15 amino acids. V lost 5 bases to trimming and J lost 8 bases; unmatched junction nucleotides: 7.

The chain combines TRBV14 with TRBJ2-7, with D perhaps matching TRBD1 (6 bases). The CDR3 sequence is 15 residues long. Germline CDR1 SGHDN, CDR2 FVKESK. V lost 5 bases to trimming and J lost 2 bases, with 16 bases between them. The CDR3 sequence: CASSSLLTGPYEQYF. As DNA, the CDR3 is TGTGCCAGCAGCTCCCTACTGACAGGTCCCTACGAGCAGTACTTC.

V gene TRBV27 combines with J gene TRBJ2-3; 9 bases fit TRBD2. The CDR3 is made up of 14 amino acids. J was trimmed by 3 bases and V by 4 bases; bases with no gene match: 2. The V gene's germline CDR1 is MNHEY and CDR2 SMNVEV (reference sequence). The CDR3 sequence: CASSYSGSTDTQYF. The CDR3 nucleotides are TGTGCCAGCAGTTATAGCGGGAGTACAGATACGCAGTATTTT.

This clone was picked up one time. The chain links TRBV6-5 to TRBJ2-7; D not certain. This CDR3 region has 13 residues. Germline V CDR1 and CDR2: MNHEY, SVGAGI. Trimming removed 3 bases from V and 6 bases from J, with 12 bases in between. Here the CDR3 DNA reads TGTGCCAGCAGTTATGTGGCGGTGGGCGAGCAGTACTTC. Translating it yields CASSYVAVGEQYF.

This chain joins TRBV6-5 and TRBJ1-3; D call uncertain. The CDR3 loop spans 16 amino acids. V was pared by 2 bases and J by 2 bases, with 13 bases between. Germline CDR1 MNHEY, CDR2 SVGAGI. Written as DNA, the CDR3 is TGTGCCAGCAGTTACGGGGAGAATAGCGCTGGAAACACCATATATTTT. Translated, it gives CASSYGENSAGNTIYF.

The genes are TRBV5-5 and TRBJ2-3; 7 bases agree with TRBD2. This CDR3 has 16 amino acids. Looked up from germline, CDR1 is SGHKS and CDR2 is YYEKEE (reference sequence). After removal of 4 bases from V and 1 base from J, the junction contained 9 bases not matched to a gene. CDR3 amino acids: CASSLRIAGRTDTQYF. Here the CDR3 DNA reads TGTGCCAGCAGCCTTCGGATAGCGGGCCGCACAGATACGCAGTATTTT.

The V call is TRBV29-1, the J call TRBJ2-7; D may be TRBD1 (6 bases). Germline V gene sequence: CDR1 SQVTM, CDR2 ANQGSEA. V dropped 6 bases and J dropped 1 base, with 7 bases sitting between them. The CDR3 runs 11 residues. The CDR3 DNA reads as TGCAGCGTAAGGGGGTCCTACGAGCAGTACTTC. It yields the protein CSVRGSYEQYF.

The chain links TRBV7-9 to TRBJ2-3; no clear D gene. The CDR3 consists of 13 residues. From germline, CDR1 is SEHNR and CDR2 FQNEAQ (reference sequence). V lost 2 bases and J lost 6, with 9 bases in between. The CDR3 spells CASSLYAEDTQYF. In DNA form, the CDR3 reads TGTGCCAGCAGCTTATATGCGGAGGATACGCAGTATTTT.

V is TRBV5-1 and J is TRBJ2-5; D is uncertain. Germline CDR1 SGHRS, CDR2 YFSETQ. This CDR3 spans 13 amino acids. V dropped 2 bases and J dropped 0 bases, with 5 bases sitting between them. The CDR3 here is CASSFLDQETQYF. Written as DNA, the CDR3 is TGCGCCAGCAGCTTCCTAGACCAAGAGACCCAGTACTTC.

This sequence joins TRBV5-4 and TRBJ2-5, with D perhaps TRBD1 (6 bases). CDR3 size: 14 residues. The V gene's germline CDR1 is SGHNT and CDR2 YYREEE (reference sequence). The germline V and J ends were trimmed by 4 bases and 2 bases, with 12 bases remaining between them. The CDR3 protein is CASSGTGQQETQYF. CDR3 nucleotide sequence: TGTGCCAGCAGCGGAACCGGACAGCAAGAGACCCAGTACTTC.

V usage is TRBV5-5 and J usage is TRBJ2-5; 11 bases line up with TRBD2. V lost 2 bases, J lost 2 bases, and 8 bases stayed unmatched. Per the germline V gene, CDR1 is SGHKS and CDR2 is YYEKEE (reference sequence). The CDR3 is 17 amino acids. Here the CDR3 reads CASSLGLAGGGQETQYF. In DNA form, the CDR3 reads TGTGCCAGCAGCTTAGGGCTAGCGGGGGGAGGACAAGAGACCCAGTACTTC.

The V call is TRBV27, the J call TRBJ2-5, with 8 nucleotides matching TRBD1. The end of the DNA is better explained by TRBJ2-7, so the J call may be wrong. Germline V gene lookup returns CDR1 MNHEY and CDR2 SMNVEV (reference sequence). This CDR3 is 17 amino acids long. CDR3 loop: CATSGGAGQASAYEQYF. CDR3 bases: TGTGCCACCTCTGGAGGGGCGGGACAGGCCTCGGCCTACGAGCAGTACTTC.

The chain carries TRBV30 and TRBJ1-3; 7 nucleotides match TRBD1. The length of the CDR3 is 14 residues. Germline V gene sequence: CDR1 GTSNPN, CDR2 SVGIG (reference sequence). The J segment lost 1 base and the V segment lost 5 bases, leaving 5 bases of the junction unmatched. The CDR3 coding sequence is TGTGCCTGGGGGACAGCCCCATCTGGAAACACCATATATTTT. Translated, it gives CAWGTAPSGNTIYF.

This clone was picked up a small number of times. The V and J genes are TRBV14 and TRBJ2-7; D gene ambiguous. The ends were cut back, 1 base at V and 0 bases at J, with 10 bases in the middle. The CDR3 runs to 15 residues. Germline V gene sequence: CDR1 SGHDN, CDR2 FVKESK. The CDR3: CASSQGLLSSYEQYF. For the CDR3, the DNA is TGTGCCAGCAGCCAAGGATTACTTTCCTCCTACGAGCAGTACTTC.

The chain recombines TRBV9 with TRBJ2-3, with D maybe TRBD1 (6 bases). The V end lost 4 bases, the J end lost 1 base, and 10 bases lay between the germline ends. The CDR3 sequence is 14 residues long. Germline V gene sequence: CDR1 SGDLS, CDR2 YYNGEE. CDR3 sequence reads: CASSTRTGTDTQYF. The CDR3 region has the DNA TGTGCCAGCAGCACCCGGACAGGCACAGATACGCAGTATTTT.

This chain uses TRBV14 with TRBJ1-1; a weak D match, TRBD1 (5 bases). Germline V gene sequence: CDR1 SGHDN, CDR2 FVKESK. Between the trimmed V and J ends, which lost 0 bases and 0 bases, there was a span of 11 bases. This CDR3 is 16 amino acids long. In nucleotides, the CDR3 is TGTGCCAGCAGCCAAGATCTTCCACAGGTGAACACTGAAGCTTTCTTT. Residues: CASSQDLPQVNTEAFF.

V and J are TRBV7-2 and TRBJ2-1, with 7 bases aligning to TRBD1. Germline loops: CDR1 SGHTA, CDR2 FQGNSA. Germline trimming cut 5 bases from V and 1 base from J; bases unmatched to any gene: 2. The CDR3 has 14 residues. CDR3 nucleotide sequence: TGTGCCAGCAGCGTGGACAGGTCCTACAATGAGCAGTTCTTC. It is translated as CASSVDRSYNEQFF.